This T cell receptor (beta chain) was recorded in a study of shared clonotypes between healthy human individuals. Details on this clone: Its antigen is as yet unknown.

Study-wide results and caveats: Apart from blood, nothing was sampled; tissue repertoires likely differ.

Germline CDR1 is SGHRS and CDR2 is YFSETQ. There are 13 residues in the CDR3. The ends were cut back, 2 bases at V and 1 base at J, with 6 bases in the middle. Assay: immunoSEQ multiplex PCR; the TCRdb copy retains only in-frame clones and omits some. The repertoire holds over a million clones, with about 84% as singletons. This clonotype was sampled from a man between 18 and 35 years old in good health. Some clones in this sample may be carry-over from other donors' samples. Sequences were obtained from memory CD4+ T cells from PBMCs. Documented subset: CD45RA-negative fraction. The chain uses TRBV5-1 and TRBJ1-1; no definite D call. CDR3 DNA: TGCGCCAGCAGCTTTAAAGAGAACACTGAAGCTTTCTTT. As protein: CASSFKENTEAFF.